Presented here are 16 T cell receptor beta chains from one specimen sequenced in a study of PD-1 blockade in classical Hodgkin lymphoma. Clones were sequenced by immunoSEQ multiplex PCR, and TCRdb holds only the in-frame ones, with some missing. The sample includes roughly 20,000 clones, approximately 77% of them seen just once. The time point: cycle 4 day 1 (C4D1), after around six weeks of nivolumab. Autologous stem cell transplantation was followed by relapse in every patient, and brentuximab vedotin exposure varied. Out of thawed PBMCs, magnetic negative selection purified CD4+ T cells. The source material was CD4+ T cells from blood, sampled before the fourth cycle of nivolumab. The receptors were gathered from a human donor with classical Hodgkin lymphoma.

This clone showed up just a few times. The chain joins TRBV5-5 to TRBJ2-6; tentative D call: TRBD1 (6 bases). Looked up from germline, CDR1 is SGHKS and CDR2 is YYEKEE (reference sequence). The CDR3 has 18 amino acids. Trimming shortened V by 1 base and J by 0 bases, and 14 bases separated the two germline ends. The DNA for the CDR3 is TGTGCCAGCAGCTTGAAGGGGGAACGGGGCTCTGGGGCCAACGTCCTGACTTTC. Amino acids: CASSLKGERGSGANVLTF.

The V gene is TRBV5-1, the J gene TRBJ2-7, with a weak D call TRBD1 (5 bases). Germline CDR1 reads SGHRS; CDR2 reads YFSETQ. This CDR3 is built from 15 residues. V dropped 4 bases and J dropped 3 bases, with 17 bases sitting between them. The CDR3 region has the DNA TGCGCCAGCAGCCTCACCCTACAGGACCTCTACGAGCAGTACTTC. This sequence encodes CASSLTLQDLYEQYF.

The chain has TRBV18 and TRBJ2-7; a weak D match, TRBD2 (5 bases). V lost 3 bases and J 6 bases, leaving 12 bases between the germline ends. The CDR3 contains 13 residues. Germline CDR1 and CDR2: KGHSH and LQKENI. DNA of the CDR3: TGTGCCAGCTCACCTCAGCACGGAGGCGAGCAGTACGTC. Amino acids: CASSPQHGGEQYV.

This rearrangement joins TRBV30 to TRBJ1-2; a weak D match, TRBD1 (5 bases). CDR3 length: 13 amino acids. V lost 3 bases and J lost 2, with 10 bases in between. Germline assignment: CDR1 GTSNPN and CDR2 SVGIG (reference sequence). Written as DNA, the CDR3 is TGTGCCTGGAGGGGGGACGCGAACTATGGCTACACCTTC. Its translation: CAWRGDANYGYTF.

V gene TRBV30 combines with J gene TRBJ2-2; D is possibly TRBD1 (7 bases). CDR1 GTSNPN and CDR2 SVGIG come from the germline V gene (reference sequence). CDR3 length: 14 residues. The V gene lost 7 bases and the J gene lost 2 bases, with 14 bases spanning the gap. The CDR3 loop is CAFQGGLNTGELFF. For the CDR3, the DNA is TGTGCCTTCCAGGGGGGTCTTAACACCGGGGAGCTGTTTTTT.

The V call is TRBV5-6, the J call TRBJ2-2, with D perhaps TRBD2 (6 bases). This CDR3 comprises 15 residues. The V gene lost 4 bases and the J gene lost 2 bases, with 12 bases spanning the gap. Per germline, CDR1 SGHDT and CDR2 YYEEEE. As DNA, the CDR3 is TGTGCCAGCAGCAGGAGGGACTCCAACACCGGGGAGCTGTTTTTT. It translates to CASSRRDSNTGELFF.

The sample holds a few counts of this clone. This sequence joins TRBV2 and TRBJ2-5; D is uncertain. Germline V gives CDR1 SNHLY, CDR2 FYNNEI. This CDR3 is built from 11 residues. V was clipped by 3 bases and J by 5 bases, with 4 bases between them. CDR3 sequence: CASSESETQYF. The CDR3 DNA reads as TGTGCCAGCAGTGAGTCGGAGACCCAGTACTTC.

The V gene is TRBV9, the J gene TRBJ2-4; D might be TRBD2 (5 bases). In germline, CDR1 is SGDLS, CDR2 YYNGEE. V was shortened by 3 bases and J by 2 bases, with 9 bases between the two germline ends. The CDR3 has 14 residues. CDR3: CASSAAGTKNIQYF. CDR3 sequence (DNA): TGTGCCAGCAGCGCGGCCGGGACCAAAAACATTCAGTACTTC.

J is TRBJ2-5 and V is TRBV18; D is unresolved. Trimming cost V 5 bases and J 3 bases, with 4 bases left between them. The length of the CDR3 is 11 residues. Per the germline V gene, CDR1 is KGHSH and CDR2 is LQKENI. CDR3 sequence (DNA): TGTGCCAGCTCATCGGAAGAGACCCAGTACTTC. Encoded protein: CASSSEETQYF.

This rearrangement joins TRBV14 to TRBJ1-6, with D hard to call. The CDR3 runs 13 residues. Germline V lookup: CDR1 SGHDN, CDR2 FVKESK. V was clipped by 1 base and J by 13 bases, with 11 bases between them. For the CDR3, the DNA is TGTGCCAGCAGCCAAGTCGAGTCATCTCCCCTCCACTTT. It translates to CASSQVESSPLHF.

The chain uses TRBV18 and TRBJ1-2; D not certain. The germline V and J ends were trimmed by 2 bases and 0 bases, with 7 bases remaining between them. This CDR3 spans 14 amino acids. Germline CDR1 KGHSH, CDR2 LQKENI. In DNA, the CDR3 is TGTGCCAGCTCACCAGCGAGTTCTAACTATGGCTACACCTTC. Its protein is CASSPASSNYGYTF. Using reference TRBV18 and TRBJ1-2 for the parts outside the CDR3, the full variable domain is NAGVMQNPRHLVRRRGQEARLRCSPMKGHSHVYWYRQLPEEGLKFMVYLQKENIIDESGMPKERFSAEFPKEGPSILRIQQVVRGDSAAYFCASSPASSNYGYTFGSGTRLTVV.

The chain carries TRBV6-5 and TRBJ1-4; 7 bases are shared with TRBD1. The CDR3 length is 13 residues. From germline, CDR1 is MNHEY and CDR2 SVGAGI. Trimming cost V 6 bases and J 8 bases; bases outside gene matches: 6. CDR3 protein: CASRGGANEKLFF. The CDR3 DNA sequence: TGTGCCAGCAGAGGGGGCGCGAACGAAAAACTGTTTTTT.

The CDR3 protein is CASSVMSWGETQYF. The CDR3 DNA reads as TGTGCCAGCAGTGTGATGTCCTGGGGAGAGACCCAGTACTTC. This chain uses TRBV2 with TRBJ2-5, with no clear D. CDR1 and CDR2 (germline): SNHLY, FYNNEI. The V end lost 4 bases, the J end lost 4 bases, and 13 bases lay between the germline ends. This CDR3 is 14 amino acids long.

The chain is built from TRBV6-5 and TRBJ2-7; D is perhaps TRBD2 (6 bases). Trimming took 5 bases from V and 1 from J, leaving 15 bases between them. The CDR3 has 15 residues. CDR1 is MNHEY and CDR2 is SVGAGI in the germline V gene. The CDR3 protein is CASSGSGRKSYEQYF. CDR3 DNA sequence: TGTGCCAGCAGTGGGTCAGGGAGGAAGTCCTACGAGCAGTACTTC.

The V gene is TRBV5-6, the J gene TRBJ2-1; D possibly corresponds to TRBD2 (6 bases). The CDR3 contains 14 residues. V was shortened by 4 bases and J by 1 base, with 9 bases between the two germline ends. Germline V gene sequence: CDR1 SGHDT, CDR2 YYEEEE. The CDR3 region has the DNA TGTGCCAGCAGCCCCGGGAGATCCTACAATGAGCAGTTCTTC. Residues: CASSPGRSYNEQFF.

This chain links TRBV28 with TRBJ1-5, with TRBD1 as a possible D gene (6 bases). This CDR3 spans 15 amino acids. Germline assignment: CDR1 MDHEN and CDR2 SYDVKM. The V end was cut by 7 bases, the J end by 2 bases, with 15 bases between. The CDR3 loop is CASTTQSGGNQPQHF. CDR3 in DNA: TGTGCCAGCACGACACAATCAGGGGGCAATCAGCCCCAGCATTTT.